The source of this T cell receptor (beta chain) is a study of T cell responses to AZD1222 COVID-19 vaccine. Turning to the study itself: Researchers grouped second doses given at about 4 or about 12 weeks into one pool.

The repertoire was sequenced with immunoSEQ multiplex PCR; TCRdb's copy has only in-frame clones and lacks some. The sample holds around 170,000 clones; roughly 93% are singletons and the top ten take roughly 0.99%. The CDR3 consists of 12 residues. V lost 4 bases and J 7 bases, leaving 11 bases between the germline ends. Germline CDR1 SEHNR, CDR2 FQNEAQ (reference sequence). Overall study findings and caveats: Two AZD1222 doses significantly raised spike-specific TCR breadth and depth over controls. Nearly half of the spike-specific TCRs reportedly recognize variant regions that carry no mutations.

Points on this clone: The antigen is unknown.

This clonotype was sampled from an adult in good health. The chain couples TRBV7-9 to TRBJ2-7; D is uncertain. Sequencing used peripheral blood, obtained on day 0 of AZD1222 vaccination. The CDR3 coding sequence is TGTGCCAGCAGCTCCGGTTCGGGTGAGCAGTACTTC. Protein: CASSSGSGEQYF.